The rows below give T cell receptor beta chains drawn from one sample of a study of T cell responses to AZD1222 COVID-19 vaccine. Assay used: immunoSEQ multiplex PCR; TCRdb lists only in-frame clones, some missing. The sample lists fewer than 110,000 clones; about 86% were seen once. Sequencing was performed on peripheral blood, taken on day 0 of AZD1222 vaccination. The receptors derive from an adult in good health. Both conserved end residues are part of each CDR3. The D gene is left open where the match is weak. A row's size may be missing; if present it is once, few, many or a size class.

>-|TRBJ2-1|TRBV14|-
TGTGCCAGCAGCCAGAGCAATGAGCAGTTCTTC
CASSQSNEQFF
>-|TRBJ1-2|TRBV11-2|-
TGTGCCAGCAGCTTACTTTATCGGGAGGATGGATATGGCTACACCTTC
CASSLLYREDGYGYTF
>TRBD1|TRBJ2-1|TRBV11-1|-
TGTGCCAGCGGACGGGACAGGGTAGCGAATGAGCAGTTCTTC
CASGRDRVANEQFF
>-|TRBJ2-5|TRBV5-1|-
TGCGCCAGCAGCTTGCCGGGAGAGGTGACCCAGTACTTC
CASSLPGEVTQYF
>TRBD2|TRBJ2-5|TRBV4-2|-
TGTGCCAGCAGCCAAGAACTAGCGGGAGGGTATGAGACCCAGTACTTC
CASSQELAGGYETQYF
>-|TRBJ1-2|TRBV18|-
TGTGCCAGCTCACCACCGGCGGTAGATGGCTACACCTTC
CASSPPAVDGYTF
>-|TRBJ2-7|TRBV30|once
TGTGCCTGGAGTGTGCACCAGGTCCCTCGCGAGCAGTACTTC
CAWSVHQVPREQYF
>TRBD2|TRBJ2-1|TRBV5-1|-
TGCGCCAGCAGCCGGGAAGCTAGCGGATACAATGAGCAGTTCTTC
CASSREASGYNEQFF
>-|TRBJ2-5|TRBV28|-
TGTGCCAGCAGCAACCCGACTGAAGAGACCCAGTACTTC
CASSNPTEETQYF
>-|TRBJ2-7|TRBV7-9|-
TGTGCCAGCAGCCACCCCCAGTCAACCTACGAGCAGTACTTC
CASSHPQSTYEQYF
>-|TRBJ1-1|TRBV6-5|-
TGTGCCAGCATGGGGAAAAGGGTCGTCACTGAAGCTTTCTTT
CASMGKRVVTEAFF
>-|TRBJ1-5|TRBV28|-
TGTGCCAGCAGTTCACCCGGCAATCAGCCCCAGCATTTT
CASSSPGNQPQHF
>-|TRBJ2-3|TRBV19|-
TGTGCCAGTAGTCTCCCCAGGGGCCGTTCCACAGATACGCAGTATTTT
CASSLPRGRSTDTQYF
>TRBD1|TRBJ2-2|TRBV5-1|-
TGCGCCAGCAGCTTGGCCAGGACAGGGGGAAACACCGGGGAGCTGTTTTTT
CASSLARTGGNTGELFF
>-|TRBJ2-5|TRBV4-3|few
TGCGCCAGCAGCCTAGCGCAGGGAGGTGAGACCCAGTACTTC
CASSLAQGGETQYF
>-|TRBJ2-1|TRBV4-1|few
TGCGCCAGCAGCCAAGTTCTCGCTCTGCGCCAACACAATGAGCAGTTCTTC
CASSQVLALRQHNEQFF
>TRBD1|TRBJ2-7|TRBV2|-
TGTGCCAGCAGCTTTAAGACAGGGGGGTCCTACGAGCAGTACTTC
CASSFKTGGSYEQYF
>-|TRBJ1-5|TRBV7-2|-
TGTGCCAGCAGCTTAAGTAGGGGAGGTCAGCCCCAGCATTTT
CASSLSRGGQPQHF
>-|TRBJ2-5|TRBV6-5|-
TGTGCCAGCTCCTATCGGCAGGGTGGTCGAGAGACCCAGTACTTC
CASSYRQGGRETQYF
>-|TRBJ1-1|TRBV29-1|once
TGCAGCGTTGAATTGAGGGACACTGAAGCTTTCTTT
CSVELRDTEAFF
>TRBD1|TRBJ1-1|TRBV24-1|-
TGTGCCACCAGTGATCGGACAGGGCCGAACACTGAAGCTTTCTTT
CATSDRTGPNTEAFF
>-|TRBJ1-2|TRBV27|-
TGTGCCAGCAGTTTACAGGGAGGCTATGGCTACACCTTC
CASSLQGGYGYTF
>-|TRBJ1-6|TRBV30|once
TGTGCCTGGAGTCAGCAGACGGGTTCACCCCTCCACTTT
CAWSQQTGSPLHF
>TRBD1|TRBJ1-2|TRBV7-8|-
TGTGCCAGCAGCCCGCCCCGTCGACAGGGGGCATATGGCTACACCTTC
CASSPPRRQGAYGYTF
>TRBD1|TRBJ2-7|TRBV28|-
TGTGCCAGCAGGCGGACAGGGGGAGGCGAGCAGTACTTC
CASRRTGGGEQYF
>TRBD1|TRBJ1-1|TRBV5-1|-
TGCGCCAGCAGCTTGGGGATCACAGGGGATTTGACTGAAGCTTTCTTT
CASSLGITGDLTEAFF
>-|TRBJ1-2|TRBV5-1|once
TGCGCCAGCAGCTTGGAAGGCTATGGCTACACCTTC
CASSLEGYGYTF
>TRBD2|TRBJ2-7|TRBV27|-
TGTGCCAGTCGGGGTAGCGGGAGTAAGCGCGACGAGCAGTACTTC
CASRGSGSKRDEQYF
>-|TRBJ1-2|TRBV6-5|-
TGTGCCAGCAGACAGGCTAACTATGGCTACACCTTC
CASRQANYGYTF
>-|TRBJ2-7|TRBV7-2|-
TGTGCCAGCAGCTTAGACTCAGGACAGACCTACGAGCAGTACTTC
CASSLDSGQTYEQYF
>-|TRBJ1-1|TRBV30|-
TGTGCCTGGAGCTTCCCCGGCTCCATGAACACTGAAGCTTTCTTT
CAWSFPGSMNTEAFF
>-|TRBJ2-5|TRBV3-1/TRBV3-2|-
TGTGCCAGCAGATCAGGGTCTGAGACCCAGTACTTC
CASRSGSETQYF
>-|TRBJ1-4|TRBV27|-
TGTGCCAGCAGTTTCCGGCCGGACTCCCCAAATGAAAAACTGTTTTTT
CASSFRPDSPNEKLFF
>-|TRBJ1-5|TRBV11-2|-
TGTGCCAGCAGCTTAGATCTTGGCAGGGGCGTAGGTAGCAATCAGCCCCAGCATTTT
CASSLDLGRGVGSNQPQHF
>-|TRBJ1-5|TRBV27|-
TGTGCCAGCAAGGGCCTAGAGGGCAATCAGCCCCAGCATTTT
CASKGLEGNQPQHF
>TRBD1|TRBJ1-1|TRBV30|-
TGTGCCTGGAGTGTAGGGAGGGGGCGATGGACTGAAGCTTTCTTT
CAWSVGRGRWTEAFF
>-|TRBJ1-6|TRBV30|few
TGTGCCTGGAGTCAGGGTGGAAATTCACCCCTCCACTTT
CAWSQGGNSPLHF
>-|TRBJ2-5|TRBV6-2/TRBV6-3|-
TGTGCCAGCAGTTATCCAGGAGCGTCGGAGTGGACTACCCAAGAGACCCAGTACTTC
CASSYPGASEWTTQETQYF
>-|TRBJ2-6|TRBV11-2|-
TGTGCCAGCGCCCCCCCAGGGCTCACTGGGGCCAACGTCCTGACTTTC
CASAPPGLTGANVLTF
>-|TRBJ2-7|TRBV7-9|-
TGTGCCAGCAGTCCAAGTATCGGGGCCTACGAGCAGTACTTC
CASSPSIGAYEQYF
>TRBD1|TRBJ2-1|TRBV6-5|-
TGTGCCAGCAGACCCGGGACAGTTTACAATGAGCAGTTCTTC
CASRPGTVYNEQFF
>-|TRBJ2-6|TRBV4-2|medium-sized
TGTGCCAGCAGCCAAGATGTCGGCTCTGGGGCCAACGTCCTGACTTTC
CASSQDVGSGANVLTF
>TRBD1|TRBJ2-2|TRBV6-5|-
TGTGCCAGCAGGACCCACAGGGGGCGAACCGGGGAGCTGTTTTTT
CASRTHRGRTGELFF
>-|TRBJ2-5|TRBV29-1|-
TGCAGCGTCGACCAAACAGGGAGAGGGGAGACCCAGTACTTC
CSVDQTGRGETQYF
>-|TRBJ1-4|TRBV7-9|-
TGTGCCAGCAGGGGAGTGGAGCATGAAAAACTGTTTTTT
CASRGVEHEKLFF